The TCR beta chain described here comes from a study of blood T cells in healthy people across ages. The second PCR ran about 6 to 11 cycles with a sample-barcoded 5' primer and J-beta primers. MiXCR, applied by TCRdb to the 5' RACE reads, yields one record per CDR3 protein. This table holds some 1.4 million distinct CDR3 sequences, roughly 40% found once. The CDR3 is 14 amino acids. CDR1 SGHTA and CDR2 FQGNSA come from the germline V gene. The junction had 5 bases not matched to a gene; V was cut back by 4 bases and J by 8 bases. A few counts support this clonotype. The sequencing sample was made of blood. The chain has TRBV7-2 and TRBJ2-3; 11 bases align to TRBD1. The TCR originated in a woman aged 18-35 years in good health. Here the CDR3 DNA reads TGTGCCAGCAGCTCGGACAGGGGGCCTAGTACGCAGTATTTT. Amino acids: CASSSDRGPSTQYF.